These T cell receptor beta chains were read from a single sample in a study of cytomegalovirus exposure and HLA in healthy donors. Assay: immunoSEQ multiplex PCR; the TCRdb copy retains only in-frame clones and omits some. The table has 150,000 to 200,000 clones, less than 80% seen once. The sequencing sample was made of PBMCs. These receptors came from a man aged 35 to 55 in good health and CMV-seronegative. The CDR3 runs from the conserved cysteine through the conserved F or W. The D gene is left open where the match is weak. Size tells how often a clone was seen (once, few, many) or the class of an expanded clone, and some rows leave it out.

>-|TRBV7-6|TRBJ1-2|-
TGTGCCAGCAGTAAACCGGGAGCCCCCCTCTATGGCTACACCTTC
CASSKPGAPLYGYTF
>-|TRBV7-9|TRBJ2-7|-
TGTGCCAGCAGCTTAGCGAACTGGGCCCAGAACGAGCAGTACTTC
CASSLANWAQNEQYF
>-|TRBV12-2|TRBJ2-7|-
TGTGCAAGTCGCTTATCCTGGACAGGCTGCCCCTACGAGCAGTACTTC
CASRLSWTGCPYEQYF
>-|TRBV13|TRBJ1-4|-
TGTGCCAGCAGCTCGTCTTTTGCAGGAAACTCAAAAGAAAAACTGTTTTTT
CASSSSFAGNSKEKLFF
>TRBD1|TRBV27|TRBJ2-4|once
TGTGCCAGCAGTCGACAGGGGCTAGACATTCAGTACTTC
CASSRQGLDIQYF
>-|TRBV28|TRBJ1-1|-
TGTGCCAGCAGTCCCCGGGAGGAGGTTACTGAAGCTTTCTTT
CASSPREEVTEAFF
>-|TRBV28|TRBJ2-3|-
TGTGCCAGCAGTTATCAGCGGAACACAGATACGCAGTATTTT
CASSYQRNTDTQYF
>-|TRBV2|TRBJ1-2|few
TGTGCCAGCAAGGTGGGGGGGGGCTTGGGTGGCTACACCTTC
CASKVGGGLGGYTF
>-|TRBV7-6|TRBJ1-2|few
TGTGCCAGCAGCCCCCAGGCGGGGGGCGTCGGCTACACCTTC
CASSPQAGGVGYTF
>-|TRBV6-1|TRBJ2-7|once
TGTGCCAGCAGTGCCCCCGCGGGCGGAAGCTCCTACGAGCAGTACTTC
CASSAPAGGSSYEQYF
>TRBD1|TRBV27|TRBJ2-2|-
TGTGCCAGCAGTCCACCGACAGGGGGCGGCACCGGGGAGCTGTTTTTT
CASSPPTGGGTGELFF
>-|TRBV11-2|TRBJ1-3|-
TGTGCCAGCAGCTTACTTGGCAACACCATATATTTT
CASSLLGNTIYF
>TRBD2|TRBV9|TRBJ2-3|-
TGTGCCAGCAGCGTAGACCCTAGCGGGGGCCCCAGTGATACGCAGTATTTT
CASSVDPSGGPSDTQYF
>-|TRBV5-1|TRBJ1-5|-
TGCGCCAGCAGCTTGGCCGTCGATCAGCCCCAGCATTTT
CASSLAVDQPQHF
>-|TRBV19|TRBJ1-1|-
TGTGCCAGTAGTATCTGGAACACTGAAGCTTTCTTT
CASSIWNTEAFF
>TRBD1|TRBV5-4|TRBJ2-2|-
TGTGCCAGCAGCCCGCAGGGGGCGCGGACCGGGGAGCTGTTTTTT
CASSPQGARTGELFF
>-|TRBV19|TRBJ2-7|-
TGTGCCAGTAGTATAGCCCCGACAGAGACCTACGAGCAGTACTTC
CASSIAPTETYEQYF
>TRBD2|TRBV6-4|TRBJ2-3|-
TGTGCCAGCAGCCCCACTAGCGGGGGCACAGATACGCAGTATTTT
CASSPTSGGTDTQYF
>TRBD1|TRBV19|TRBJ1-5|-
TGTGCCAGTAGTATAAAGACAGGGGGCAATCAGCCCCAGCATTTT
CASSIKTGGNQPQHF
>TRBD2|TRBV6-1|TRBJ2-5|-
TGTGCCAGCATGTCGGCTAGCGGGGGGGCGGGTATCCAGTACTTC
CASMSASGGAGIQYF
>TRBD2|TRBV5-1|TRBJ2-2|-
TGCGCCAGCAGCTTGCGGGTAGCGGGGAACACCGGGGAGCTGTTTTTT
CASSLRVAGNTGELFF
>TRBD2|TRBV7-2|TRBJ2-3|-
TGTGCCAGCAGCTTAAGGCGGGGGGTCCGCACAGATACGCAGTATTTT
CASSLRRGVRTDTQYF
>TRBD1|TRBV27|TRBJ1-1|-
TGTGCCAGCAGGGGACAGAGTGAAGCTTTCTTT
CASRGQSEAFF
>-|TRBV7-9|TRBJ2-1|-
TGTGCCAGCAGCTTAGGTGGGGGGGCGGGCAATGAGCAGTTCTTC
CASSLGGGAGNEQFF
>-|TRBV9|TRBJ2-5|-
TGTGCCACCTCCGGGGTCTTAAACCCCCAAGAGACCCAGTACTTC
CATSGVLNPQETQYF
>-|TRBV9|TRBJ2-6|once
TGTGCCAGCAGCCGAACAGGCGCTGGGGCCAACGTCCTGACTTTC
CASSRTGAGANVLTF
>TRBD2|TRBV13|TRBJ2-7|-
TGTGCCAGCAGCCTTCCAGCGGGGGGGATCGTCGAGCAGTACTTC
CASSLPAGGIVEQYF
>TRBD2|TRBV6-5|TRBJ2-3|once
TGCGCCAGCAGTTCGCCTAGCGGGGGAGGCGCAGATACGCAGTATTTT
CASSSPSGGGADTQYF
>-|TRBV6-5|TRBJ1-1|-
TGTGCCAGCAGACTGAGGGGGGGGGACACTGAAGCTTTCTTT
CASRLRGGDTEAFF
>TRBD2|TRBV6-1|TRBJ2-4|once
TGTGCCAGCAGTGAATTTGCGGGGGGGCACATTCAGTACTTC
CASSEFAGGHIQYF
>TRBD1|TRBV4-1|TRBJ1-2|few
TGCGCCAGCAGCCAAGAGGGACAGGCTTATGGCTACACCTTC
CASSQEGQAYGYTF
>-|TRBV6-1|TRBJ1-1|-
TGTGCCAGCAGTGAAGCGGCCTATCTACAGAAAACCCTGAACACTGAAGCTTTCTTT
CASSEAAYLQKTLNTEAFF
>-|TRBV6-6|TRBJ1-1|-
TGTGCCAGCAGCCGGTCAGAAGCTTTCTTT
CASSRSEAFF
>-|TRBV5-6|TRBJ2-5|-
TGTGCCAGCAGCTTGGGACAGCAAGAGACCCAGTACTTC
CASSLGQQETQYF
>-|TRBV5-4|TRBJ2-5|-
TGTGCCAGCAGCTTGTCAGGGCCCAGAGAGACCCAGTACTTC
CASSLSGPRETQYF
>-|TRBV9|TRBJ1-4|few
TGTGCCAGCAGCCCAGTCTGGGGGCAGGGTGAAAAACTGTTTTTT
CASSPVWGQGEKLFF
>TRBD2|TRBV25-1|TRBJ2-2|-
TGTGCCAGCAGTCTACTAGCGGTCGGGGAGCTGTTTTTT
CASSLLAVGELFF
>-|TRBV7-9|TRBJ1-4|-
TGTGCCAGCAGCTGGAGCAATACAAATGAAAAACTGTTTTTT
CASSWSNTNEKLFF
>TRBD1|TRBV7-9|TRBJ2-2|-
TGCGCCAGCTCCGACCGGGACAGGGGCACCGGGGAGCTGTTTTTT
CASSDRDRGTGELFF
>-|TRBV27|TRBJ2-7|-
TGTGCCAGCAGTTACACAGGAGCCTACGAGCAGTACTTC
CASSYTGAYEQYF
>TRBD2|TRBV6-6|TRBJ2-3|-
TGTGCCAGCAGTCCCGGGACTAGCGAGTCAGATACGCAGTATTTT
CASSPGTSESDTQYF
>TRBD2|TRBV12-5|TRBJ2-1|-
TGTGCTAGTGGTTTAGGGACTAGCGGGGGGTCGGCCTTGGATGAGCAGTTCTTC
CASGLGTSGGSALDEQFF
>-|TRBV18|TRBJ2-7|-
TGTGCCAGCTCACCCGGCAGGGATTACGAGCAGTACTTC
CASSPGRDYEQYF
>TRBD2|TRBV10-2|TRBJ2-2|-
TGCGCCAGCAGTGAACCTAGCGGGGGTTACACCGGGGAGCTGTTTTTT
CASSEPSGGYTGELFF
>TRBD1|TRBV5-5|TRBJ1-1|-
TGTGCCAGCAGCTTCGGACAGGGGTCCACTGAAGCTTTCTTT
CASSFGQGSTEAFF
>TRBD1|TRBV7-9|TRBJ2-5|once
TGTGCCATCACTAGGACAGGGCTGGAGACCCAGTACTTC
CAITRTGLETQYF
>-|TRBV6-5|TRBJ1-2|few
TGTGCCAGCAGTTATCTCCTGACCGGGGGTAATGGCTACACCTTC
CASSYLLTGGNGYTF
>TRBD1|TRBV10-3|TRBJ1-1|-
TGTGCCATCAGTGAGTCTACGGGACAGAAGAACACTGAAGCTTTCTTT
CAISESTGQKNTEAFF
>TRBD1|TRBV27|TRBJ1-2|-
TGTGCCAGCAGTTTATCCGACAGGGGGCTCAGCGTCTATGGCTACACCTTC
CASSLSDRGLSVYGYTF
>TRBD1|TRBV2|TRBJ2-7|-
TGTGCCAGCAGTGAAGTCTACGGGACAGTAGCCTACGAGCAGTACTTC
CASSEVYGTVAYEQYF
>TRBD1|TRBV19|TRBJ2-7|-
TGTGCCACCCATGGGACAGGGGTCTCCTACGAGCAGTACTTC
CATHGTGVSYEQYF
>TRBD1|TRBV9|TRBJ2-7|-
TGTGCCAGCAGCCCACAGGGGTGGGGTATGGAGCAGTACTTC
CASSPQGWGMEQYF
>-|TRBV6-5|TRBJ1-1|-
TGTGCCAGCAGTCAAGGGACACTAAACACTGAAGCTTTCTTT
CASSQGTLNTEAFF